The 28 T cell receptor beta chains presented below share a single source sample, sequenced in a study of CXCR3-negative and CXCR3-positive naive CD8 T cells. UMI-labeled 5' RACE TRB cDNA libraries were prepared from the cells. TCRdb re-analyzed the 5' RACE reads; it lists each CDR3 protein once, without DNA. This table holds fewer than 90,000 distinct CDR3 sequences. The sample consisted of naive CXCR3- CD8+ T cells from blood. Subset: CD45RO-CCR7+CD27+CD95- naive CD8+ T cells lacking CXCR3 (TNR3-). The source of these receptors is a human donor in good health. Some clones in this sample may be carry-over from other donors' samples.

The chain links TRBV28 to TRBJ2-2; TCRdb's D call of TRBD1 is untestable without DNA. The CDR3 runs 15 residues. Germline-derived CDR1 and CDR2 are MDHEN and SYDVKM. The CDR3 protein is CASSQNPVDTGELFF.

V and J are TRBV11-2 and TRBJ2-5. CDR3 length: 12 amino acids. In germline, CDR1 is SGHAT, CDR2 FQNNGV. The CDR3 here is CASSTQQETQYF.

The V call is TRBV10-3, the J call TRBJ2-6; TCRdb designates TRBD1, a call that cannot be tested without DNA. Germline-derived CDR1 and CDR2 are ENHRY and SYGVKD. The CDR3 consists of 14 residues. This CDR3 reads CAISRESGANVLTF.

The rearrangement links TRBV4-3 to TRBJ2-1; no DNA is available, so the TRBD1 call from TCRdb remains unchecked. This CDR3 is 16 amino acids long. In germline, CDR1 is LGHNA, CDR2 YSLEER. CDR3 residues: CASSQTRDRAYNEQFF.

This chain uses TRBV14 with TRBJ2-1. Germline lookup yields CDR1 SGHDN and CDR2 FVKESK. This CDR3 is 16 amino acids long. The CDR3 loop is CASSHTVRSSYNEQFF.

The chain's CDR3 is CASSQDGPTDTQYF. This chain links TRBV4-1 with TRBJ2-3. The CDR3 is 14 residues long. Germline loops: CDR1 MGHRA, CDR2 YSYEKL.

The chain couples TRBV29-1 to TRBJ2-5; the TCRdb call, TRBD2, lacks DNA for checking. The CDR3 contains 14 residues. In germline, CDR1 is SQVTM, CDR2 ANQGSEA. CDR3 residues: CSVDGLAGAETQYF.

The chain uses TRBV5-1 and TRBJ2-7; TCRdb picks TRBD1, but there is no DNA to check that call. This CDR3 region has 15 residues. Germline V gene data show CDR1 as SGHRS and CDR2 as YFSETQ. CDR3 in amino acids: CASSLNTGLLYEQYF.

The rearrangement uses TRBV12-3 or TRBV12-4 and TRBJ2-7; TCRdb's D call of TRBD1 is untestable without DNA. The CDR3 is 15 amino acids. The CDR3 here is CASSFWSGAGYEQYF.

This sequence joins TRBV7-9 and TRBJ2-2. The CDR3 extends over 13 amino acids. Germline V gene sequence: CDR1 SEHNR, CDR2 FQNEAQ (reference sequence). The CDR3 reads CAGRGYDTGELFF.

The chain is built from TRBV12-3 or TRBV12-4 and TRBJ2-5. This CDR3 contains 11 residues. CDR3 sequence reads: CASRTKSTQYF.

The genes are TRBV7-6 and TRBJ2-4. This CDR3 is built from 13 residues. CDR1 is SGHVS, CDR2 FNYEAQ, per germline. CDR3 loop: CASGGLAKNIQYF.

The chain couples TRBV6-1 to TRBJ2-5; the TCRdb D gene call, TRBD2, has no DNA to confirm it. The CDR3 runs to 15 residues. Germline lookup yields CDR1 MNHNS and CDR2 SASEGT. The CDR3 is CASSELAGGPETQYF.

The CDR3 sequence: CSALSGDSYNEQFF. The rearrangement joins TRBV29-1 to TRBJ2-1. The CDR3 contains 14 residues. Germline V gene lookup returns CDR1 SQVTM and CDR2 ANQGSEA.

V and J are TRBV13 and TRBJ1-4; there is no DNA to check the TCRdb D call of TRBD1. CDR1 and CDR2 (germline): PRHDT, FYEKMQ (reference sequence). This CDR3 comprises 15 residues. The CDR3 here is CASSSLGHFNEKLFF. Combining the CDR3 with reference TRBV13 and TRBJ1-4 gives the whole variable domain AAGVIQSPRHLIKEKRETATLKCYPIPRHDTVYWYQQGPGQDPQFLISFYEKMQSDKGSIPDRFSAQQFSDYHSELNMSSLELGDSALYFCASSSLGHFNEKLFFGSGTQLSVL.

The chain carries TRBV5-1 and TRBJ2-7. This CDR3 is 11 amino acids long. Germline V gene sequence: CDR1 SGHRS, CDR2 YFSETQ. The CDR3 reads CASSMGREQYF.

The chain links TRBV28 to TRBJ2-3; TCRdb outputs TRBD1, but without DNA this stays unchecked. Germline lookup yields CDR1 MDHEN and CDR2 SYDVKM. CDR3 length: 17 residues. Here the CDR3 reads CASSFLDRGLPLDTQYF.

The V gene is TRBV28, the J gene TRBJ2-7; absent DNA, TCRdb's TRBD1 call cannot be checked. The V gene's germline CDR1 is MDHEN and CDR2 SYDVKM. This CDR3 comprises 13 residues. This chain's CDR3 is CASSWGGGNEQYF.

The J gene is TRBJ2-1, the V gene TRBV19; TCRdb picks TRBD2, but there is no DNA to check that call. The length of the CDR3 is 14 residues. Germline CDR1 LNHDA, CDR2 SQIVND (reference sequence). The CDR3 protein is CASRRSGSYNEQFF.

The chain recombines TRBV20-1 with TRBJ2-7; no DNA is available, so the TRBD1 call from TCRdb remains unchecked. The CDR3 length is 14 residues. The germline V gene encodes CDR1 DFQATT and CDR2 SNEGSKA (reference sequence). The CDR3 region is CSARPRDRAYEQYF.

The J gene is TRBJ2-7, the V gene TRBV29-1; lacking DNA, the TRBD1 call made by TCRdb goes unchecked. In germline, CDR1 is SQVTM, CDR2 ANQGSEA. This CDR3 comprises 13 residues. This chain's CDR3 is CSVETGASYEQYF.

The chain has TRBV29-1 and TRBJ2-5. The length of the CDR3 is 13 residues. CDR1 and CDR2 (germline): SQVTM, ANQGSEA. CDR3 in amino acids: CSVEDHTQETQYF.

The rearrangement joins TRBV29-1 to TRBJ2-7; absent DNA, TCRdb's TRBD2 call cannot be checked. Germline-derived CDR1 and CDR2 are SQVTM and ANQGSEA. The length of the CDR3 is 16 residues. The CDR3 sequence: CSVEVSGTSGTGEQYF.

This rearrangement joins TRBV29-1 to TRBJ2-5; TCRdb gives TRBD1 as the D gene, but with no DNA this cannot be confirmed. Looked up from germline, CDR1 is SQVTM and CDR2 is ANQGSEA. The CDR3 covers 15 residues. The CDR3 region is CSPRGSGRRKETQYF.

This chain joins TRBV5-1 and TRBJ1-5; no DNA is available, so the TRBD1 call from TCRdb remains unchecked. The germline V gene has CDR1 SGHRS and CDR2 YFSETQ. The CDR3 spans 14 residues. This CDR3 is CASSRDRADQPQHF.

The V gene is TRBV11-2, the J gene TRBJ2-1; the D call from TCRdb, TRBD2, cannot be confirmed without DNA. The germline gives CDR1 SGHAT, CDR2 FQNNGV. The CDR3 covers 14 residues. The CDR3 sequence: CASSLEIPRAEQFF.

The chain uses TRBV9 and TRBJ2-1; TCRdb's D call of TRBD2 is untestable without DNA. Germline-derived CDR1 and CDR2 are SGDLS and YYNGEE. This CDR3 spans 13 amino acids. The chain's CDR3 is CASNSGGLNEQFF.

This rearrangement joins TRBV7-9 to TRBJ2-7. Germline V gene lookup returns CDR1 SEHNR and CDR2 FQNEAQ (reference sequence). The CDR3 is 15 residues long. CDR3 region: CASSPMSSGAYEQYF.